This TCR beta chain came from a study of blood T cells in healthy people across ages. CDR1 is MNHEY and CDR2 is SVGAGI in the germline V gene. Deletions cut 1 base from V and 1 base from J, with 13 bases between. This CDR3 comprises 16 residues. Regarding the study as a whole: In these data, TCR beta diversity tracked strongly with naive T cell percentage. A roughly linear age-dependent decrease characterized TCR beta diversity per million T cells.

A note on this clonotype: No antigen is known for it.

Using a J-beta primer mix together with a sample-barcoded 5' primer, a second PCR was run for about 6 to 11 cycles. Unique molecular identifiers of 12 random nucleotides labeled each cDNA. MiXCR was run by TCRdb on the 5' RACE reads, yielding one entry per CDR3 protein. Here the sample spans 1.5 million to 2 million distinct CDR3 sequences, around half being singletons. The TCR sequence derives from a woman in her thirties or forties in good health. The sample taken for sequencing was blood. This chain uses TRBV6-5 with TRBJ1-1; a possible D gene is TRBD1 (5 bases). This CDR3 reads CASSYFGQGSNTEAFF. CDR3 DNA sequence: TGTGCCAGCAGTTACTTTGGGCAGGGATCGAACACTGAAGCTTTCTTT.